This record covers a single TCR beta chain. The antigen is undetermined. Clones were read by immunoSEQ multiplex PCR, and TCRdb kept only the in-frame ones, dropping some. The table includes 75,000 to 100,000 clones, approximately 80% detected once. With 3 bases removed from V and 4 bases from J, the gap between germline ends came to 14 bases. The CDR3 totals 15 residues. Germline V gene lookup returns CDR1 SGDLS and CDR2 YYNGEE. These newly diagnosed stage II-IVA oral cavity squamous cell carcinoma patients had no prior systemic or radiation treatment. The patients had HPV-negative, locally advanced oral cavity squamous cell carcinoma. This sample was included in a study of neoadjuvant anti-PD-1 for oral cavity cancer. Across the study: Non-progressing patients received a fourth nivolumab dose near day 43, then surgery on days 50-56.

Study-level results: Pretreatment Treg/Th17 ratio correlated inversely with post-treatment tumor clonality.

The sample consisted of PBMCs, taken before nivolumab (anti-PD-1) treatment. The V and J genes are TRBV9 and TRBJ1-5, with D maybe TRBD1 (6 bases). This receptor was obtained from a person between 35 and 79 years old with oral cavity squamous cell carcinoma. The DNA for the CDR3 is TGTGCCAGCAGCGCGGGGGGCGTAGGGAATCAGCCCCAGCATTTT. Its protein product is CASSAGGVGNQPQHF.